This section outlines one T cell receptor beta chain sequence together with its context. What it binds is not known. The sample comes from a study of cytomegalovirus exposure and HLA in healthy donors. Overall study results and limits: Among TCR sequences, most were rare, though some public TCRs appeared in many donors. An analysis that was carried out later associated 15,000 to 20,000 TCR beta sequences with HLA alleles at 0.05 false discovery rate. Later work found most CMV-associated TCR beta chains apparently HLA-restricted. Available immune exposure information covered CMV serostatus only.

13 Jbeta primers and 60 Vbeta primers were used for the PCR. Clones were read by immunoSEQ multiplex PCR, and TCRdb kept only the in-frame ones, dropping some. Of around 120,000 clones detected, 60% to 80% appear once; the ten largest clones hold approximately 2.5%. Trimming stripped 4 bases from V and 4 bases from J, with 23 bases between. The V gene's germline CDR1 is SGHDT and CDR2 YYEEEE. CDR3 size: 17 residues. Source material: PBMCs. The V call is TRBV5-6, the J call TRBJ2-5; D might be TRBD1 (6 bases). This TCR derives from a man in his fifties in good health and CMV-seropositive. The CDR3 here is CASSPGPTGTGLETQYF. The CDR3 nucleotides are TGTGCCAGCAGCCCCGGACCGACAGGAACGGGGTTAGAGACCCAGTACTTC.